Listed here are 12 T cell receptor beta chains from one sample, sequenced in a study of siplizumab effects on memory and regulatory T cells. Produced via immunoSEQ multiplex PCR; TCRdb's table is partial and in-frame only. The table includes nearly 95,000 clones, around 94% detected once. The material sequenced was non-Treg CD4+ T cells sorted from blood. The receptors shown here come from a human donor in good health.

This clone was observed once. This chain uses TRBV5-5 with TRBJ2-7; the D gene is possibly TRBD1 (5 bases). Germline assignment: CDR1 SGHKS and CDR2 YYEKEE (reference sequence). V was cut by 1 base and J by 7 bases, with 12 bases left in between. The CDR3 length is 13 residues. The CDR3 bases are TGTGCCAGCAGCTTGTGGCAGGGCTTTGAGCAGTACTTC. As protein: CASSLWQGFEQYF. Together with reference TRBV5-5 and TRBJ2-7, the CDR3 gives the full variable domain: DAGVTQSPTHLIKTRGQQVTLRCSPISGHKSVSWYQQVLGQGPQFIFQYYEKEERGRGNFPDRFSARQFPNYSSELNVNALLLGDSALYLCASSLWQGFEQYFGPGTRLTVT.

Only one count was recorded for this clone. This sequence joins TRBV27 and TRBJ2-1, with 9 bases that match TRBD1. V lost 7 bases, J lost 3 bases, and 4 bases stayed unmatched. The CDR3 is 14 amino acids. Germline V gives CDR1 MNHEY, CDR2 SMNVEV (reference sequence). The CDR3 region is CASTGTGLYNEQFF. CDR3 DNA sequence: TGTGCCAGCACCGGGACAGGGCTCTACAATGAGCAGTTCTTC.

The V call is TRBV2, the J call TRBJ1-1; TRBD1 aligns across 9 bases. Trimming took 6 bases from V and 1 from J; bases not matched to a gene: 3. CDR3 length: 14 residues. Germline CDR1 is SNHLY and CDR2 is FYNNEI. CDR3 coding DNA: TGTGCCAGCAGGCCGGGACAGGGGAACACTGAAGCTTTCTTT. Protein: CASRPGQGNTEAFF. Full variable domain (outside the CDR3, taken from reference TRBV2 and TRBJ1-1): EPEVTQTPSHQVTQMGQEVILRCVPISNHLYFYWYRQILGQKVEFLVSFYNNEISEKSEIFDDQFSVERPDGSNFTLKIRSTKLEDSAMYFCASRPGQGNTEAFFGQGTRLTVV.

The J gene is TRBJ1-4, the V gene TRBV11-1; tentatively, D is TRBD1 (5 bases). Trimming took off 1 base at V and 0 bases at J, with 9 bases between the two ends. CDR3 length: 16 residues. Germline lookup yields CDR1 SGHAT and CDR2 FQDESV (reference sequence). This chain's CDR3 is CASSLGGTATNEKLFF. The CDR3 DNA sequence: TGTGCCAGCAGCTTAGGAGGGACGGCAACTAATGAAAAACTGTTTTTT.

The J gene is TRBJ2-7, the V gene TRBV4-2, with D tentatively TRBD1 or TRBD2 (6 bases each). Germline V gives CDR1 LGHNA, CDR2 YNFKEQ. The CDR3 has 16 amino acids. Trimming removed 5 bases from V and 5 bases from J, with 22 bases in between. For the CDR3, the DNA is TGTGCCAGCAGCTCAGTCATTAGGGGGGCCGTCCACGAGCAGTACTTC. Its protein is CASSSVIRGAVHEQYF.

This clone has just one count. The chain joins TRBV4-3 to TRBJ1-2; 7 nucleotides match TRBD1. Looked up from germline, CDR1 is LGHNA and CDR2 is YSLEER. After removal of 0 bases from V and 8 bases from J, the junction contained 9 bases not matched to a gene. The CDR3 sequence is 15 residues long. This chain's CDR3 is CASSQELQGIGGYTF. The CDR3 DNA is TGCGCCAGCAGCCAAGAATTACAGGGGATCGGGGGCTACACCTTC.

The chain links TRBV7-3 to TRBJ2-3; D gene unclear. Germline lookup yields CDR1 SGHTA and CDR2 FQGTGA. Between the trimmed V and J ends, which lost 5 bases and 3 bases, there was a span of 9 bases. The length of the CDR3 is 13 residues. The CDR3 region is CASSPTPTDTQYF. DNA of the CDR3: TGTGCCAGCAGCCCCACCCCGACAGATACGCAGTATTTT.

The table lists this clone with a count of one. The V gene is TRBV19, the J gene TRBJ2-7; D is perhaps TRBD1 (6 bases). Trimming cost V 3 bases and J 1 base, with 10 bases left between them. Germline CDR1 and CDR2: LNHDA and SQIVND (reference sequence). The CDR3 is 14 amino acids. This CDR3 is CASSIGTTSYEQYF. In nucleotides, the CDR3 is TGTGCCAGTAGTATTGGGACAACATCCTACGAGCAGTACTTC.

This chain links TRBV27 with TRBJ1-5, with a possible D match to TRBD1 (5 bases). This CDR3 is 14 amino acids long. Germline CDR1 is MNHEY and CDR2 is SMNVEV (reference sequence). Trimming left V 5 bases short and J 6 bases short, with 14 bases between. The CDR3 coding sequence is TGTGCCAGCAGTCCGTGGGGGTTGGGTCAGCCCCAGCATTTT. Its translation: CASSPWGLGQPQHF.

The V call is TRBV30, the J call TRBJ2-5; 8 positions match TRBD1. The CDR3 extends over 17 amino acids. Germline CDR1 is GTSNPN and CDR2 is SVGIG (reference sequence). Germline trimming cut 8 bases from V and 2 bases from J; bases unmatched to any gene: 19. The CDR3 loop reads CAGTGGHASELQETQYF. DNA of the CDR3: TGTGCCGGAACAGGGGGACATGCTAGCGAACTACAAGAGACCCAGTACTTC.

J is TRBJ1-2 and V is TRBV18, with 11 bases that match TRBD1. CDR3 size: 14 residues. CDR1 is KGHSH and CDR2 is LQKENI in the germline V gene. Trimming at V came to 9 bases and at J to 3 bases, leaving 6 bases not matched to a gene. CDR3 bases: TGTGCCAGAACTAGGACAGGGGGCGACTATGGCTACACCTTC. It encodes CARTRTGGDYGYTF. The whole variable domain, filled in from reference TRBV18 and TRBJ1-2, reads NAGVMQNPRHLVRRRGQEARLRCSPMKGHSHVYWYRQLPEEGLKFMVYLQKENIIDESGMPKERFSAEFPKEGPSILRIQQVVRGDSAAYFCARTRTGGDYGYTFGSGTRLTVV.

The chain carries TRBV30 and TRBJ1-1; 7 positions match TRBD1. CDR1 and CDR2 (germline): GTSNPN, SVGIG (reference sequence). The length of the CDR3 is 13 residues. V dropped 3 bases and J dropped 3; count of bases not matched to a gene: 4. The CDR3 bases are TGTGCCTGGAGACGGGACAGTCACACTGAAGCTTTCTTT. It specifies CAWRRDSHTEAFF.